This TCR beta chain emerged from a study of shared clonotypes between healthy human individuals. Whole-study findings and limits: Generally, naive subsets (rather than memory subsets) showed larger estimated richness. Roughly 4.7% was the fraction of naive CD4 clonotypes found shared across several donors.

On this clone itself: Antigen unknown.

This CDR3 is 18 amino acids long. CDR1 and CDR2 (germline): SGDLS, YYNGEE. Trimming shortened V by 7 bases and J by 4 bases, and 28 bases separated the two germline ends. TCRdb's table, derived via immunoSEQ multiplex PCR, lists solely in-frame clones and lacks some. The sample has hundreds of thousands of clones; under 80% are singletons. The TCR was taken from a man aged 30 to 39 in good health. The sequenced sample was memory CD4+ T cells sorted from blood. As to subset: CD45RA-negative fraction. The chain joins TRBV9 to TRBJ2-3; D may be TRBD1 or TRBD2 (6 bases each). The CDR3 coding sequence is TGTGCCAGCTCCTTAGGGGGGCCCTGGGGGACCACGTCAGATACGCAGTATTTT. As protein: CASSLGGPWGTTSDTQYF.